Listed below are T cell receptor beta chains from one sample, sequenced in a study of T-cell reconstitution after alpha-beta-depleted transplantation in children. TCRdb re-analysed the PCR reads in MiXCR, keeping a single row per CDR3 protein. The repertoire holds about 830,000 distinct CDR3 sequences, with around 17% as singletons. The sequences come from PBMCs, mostly from graft donor cells, collected 360 days after TCRalphabeta/CD19-depleted stem cell transplant. These receptors originate from a male patient between 10 and 17 years old who had a stem cell transplant for acute lymphoblastic leukemia, so the T cells may come from the graft donor. The CDR3 runs from the conserved cysteine through the conserved F or W. D genes are given only for firm matches. The listing skips clone size in some rows; elsewhere it reads once, few, many or a size class.

TRBJ1-1,TRBD1,TRBV4-2,15,.,TGTGCCAGCAGCCCGGGGGGACAGGTAGAAACTGAAGCTTTCTTT,CASSPGGQVETEAFF
TRBJ2-3,TRBD2,TRBV24-1,18,.,TGTGCCACCAGTGATTTTGGGGCTAGCGGGATTAGCACAGATACGCAGTATTTT,CATSDFGASGISTDTQYF
TRBJ2-7,.,TRBV4-1,17,.,TGCGCCAGCAGCCCTCTAAGGTCGAAGCCCATGGTAGACGAGCAGTACTTC,CASSPLRSKPMVDEQYF
TRBJ1-5,TRBD1,TRBV19,17,.,TGTGCCAGTAGTTGGGACAGGGACCGCGGGAGCAATCAGCCCCAGCATTTT,CASSWDRDRGSNQPQHF
TRBJ2-7,.,TRBV29-1,13,few,TGCAGCGTTGTCCGACTGTCGGGGGCCGAGCAGTACTTC,CSVVRLSGAEQYF
TRBJ1-3,.,TRBV12-3/TRBV12-4,16,few,TGTGCCAGCCCACAAGCGGGGGTTTCCTCTGGAAACACCATATATTTT,CASPQAGVSSGNTIYF
TRBJ1-1,.,TRBV7-8,16,few,TGTGCCAGCAGCTTAGGGTGGTGGCAGTCGGACACTGAAGCTTTCTTT,CASSLGWWQSDTEAFF
TRBJ1-2,.,TRBV20-1,14,few,TGCAGTGCTAGAGTACAGATAGGGCTCTATGGCTACACCTTC,CSARVQIGLYGYTF
TRBJ2-2,TRBD2,TRBV7-2,16,few,TGTGCCAGCAGCGTAGACTCTAGCGGGAGCACCGGGGAGCTGTTTTTT,CASSVDSSGSTGELFF
TRBJ2-7,.,TRBV24-1,13,many,TGTGCCACCCGGGACGGACTATCCTACGAGCAGTACTTC,CATRDGLSYEQYF
TRBJ2-3,.,TRBV6-5,15,many,TGTGCCAGCAGTTACGGCGGTTCTTCCACAGATACGCAGTATTTT,CASSYGGSSTDTQYF
TRBJ2-2,.,TRBV2,16,.,TGTGCCAGCGCCGACGTTACAGTACCCAACACCGGGGAGCTGTTTTTT,CASADVTVPNTGELFF
TRBJ2-1,.,TRBV2,15,.,TGTGCCAGCAGACCGACTCCGAGCTCCTACAATGAGCAGTTCTTC,CASRPTPSSYNEQFF
TRBJ2-7,.,TRBV7-8,18,few,TGTGCCAGCAGCTTAGCGGGAACACATCCTATTAGGGTGAGGGAGCAGTACTTC,CASSLAGTHPIRVREQYF
TRBJ1-1,.,TRBV6-6,13,few,TGTGCCAGCAAGGACCCATTGAACACTGAAGCTTTCTTT,CASKDPLNTEAFF
TRBJ2-2,.,TRBV5-1,17,.,TGCGCCAGCAGCTTGAGGGATCCAGCCCCCAACACCGGGGAGCTGTTTTTT,CASSLRDPAPNTGELFF
TRBJ2-7,TRBD2,TRBV12-3/TRBV12-4,14,.,TGTGCCAGCAGTCTGGGGACTAGCGGGATGGAGGAGTACTTC,CASSLGTSGMEEYF
TRBJ2-7,.,TRBV5-1,13,.,TGCGCCAGCAGCTTACTTCCCGAGGACGAGCAGTACTTC,CASSLLPEDEQYF
TRBJ2-7,.,TRBV18,14,many,TGTGCCAGCTCTCAAGGGACTTCCACCCACGAGCAGTACTTC,CASSQGTSTHEQYF
TRBJ2-5,.,TRBV15,13,.,TGTGCCACCAGCCTGGGTCGGCCCGACACCCAGTACTTC,CATSLGRPDTQYF
TRBJ2-7,TRBD2,TRBV3-1,15,few,TGTGCCAGCAGCCAAAGCGGGGGGAGCTCCTACGAGCAGTACTTC,CASSQSGGSSYEQYF
TRBJ2-6,.,TRBV7-9,15,.,TGTGCCAGCAGCTTAGGGGGCGGTGGGGCCAACGTCCTGACTTTC,CASSLGGGGANVLTF
TRBJ2-4,.,TRBV24-1,13,few,TGTGCCACCAGTGATTTGTTGGGAAACATTCAGTACTTC,CATSDLLGNIQYF
TRBJ1-1,.,TRBV15,19,few,TGTGCCACCAGCAGAGTCGGTGACAGGTTTGAGGAGGAGAACACTGAAGCTTTCTTT,CATSRVGDRFEEENTEAFF
TRBJ2-1,TRBD1,TRBV24-1,13,few,TGTGCCATCAGGGGGCCACGAGGCAATGAGCAGTTCTTC,CAIRGPRGNEQFF
TRBJ2-2,.,TRBV24-1,13,many,TGTGCCACCAGTGCAAGAAACACCGGGGAGCTGTTTTTT,CATSARNTGELFF
TRBJ2-1,.,TRBV20-1,14,.,TGCAGACCAATGCGGGGTAGCTCCTACAATGAGCAGTTCTTC,CRPMRGSSYNEQFF
TRBJ2-5,.,TRBV5-1,13,.,TGCGCCAGCAGCCCCAGGGGTTGGGAGACCCAGTACTTC,CASSPRGWETQYF
TRBJ2-1,TRBD1,TRBV11-2,15,.,TGTGCCAGCAGCTCCACAAAGGGGGCCAACAATGAGCAGTTCTTC,CASSSTKGANNEQFF
TRBJ2-3,.,TRBV4-1,16,few,TGCGCCAGCAGCCAAGATATTGGGAGTTCGGCAGATACGCAGTATTTT,CASSQDIGSSADTQYF
TRBJ2-7,.,TRBV5-3,14,once,TGTGCCAGCAGCCAAGAAGTCCAATCCTACGAGCAGTACTTC,CASSQEVQSYEQYF
TRBJ2-3,.,TRBV5-1,16,many,TGCGCCAGCAGCTCCGGGGGACATTTGGGCACAGATACGCAGTATTTT,CASSSGGHLGTDTQYF
TRBJ1-2,TRBD1,TRBV12-3/TRBV12-4,15,few,TGTGCCAGCAGTGTGTCTGGACAGGGGTTGCGTGGCTACACCTTC,CASSVSGQGLRGYTF
TRBJ2-1,TRBD1,TRBV4-1,14,few,TGCGCCAGCAGCCAGATCGACAGGGCGGATGAGCAGTTCTTC,CASSQIDRADEQFF
TRBJ2-5,.,TRBV5-1,14,few,TGCGCCAGCAGCTTGTCGACGTTCCAAGAGACCCAGTACTTC,CASSLSTFQETQYF
TRBJ2-1,.,TRBV6-6,12,.,TGTGCCAGCGGACATAGGGACAATGAGCAGTTCTTC,CASGHRDNEQFF
TRBJ2-5,.,TRBV2,11,.,TGTGCCAGCAGTGAAGCCGGGGCCCAGTACTTC,CASSEAGAQYF
TRBJ2-1,.,TRBV5-1,14,few,TGCGCCAGCAGCTTGCATAGCGACTACAATGAGCAGTTCTTC,CASSLHSDYNEQFF
TRBJ2-1,.,TRBV11-2,17,.,TGTGCCAGCAGGATCTCCTACAGGCGGAGCTCCTACAATGAGCAGTTCTTC,CASRISYRRSSYNEQFF
TRBJ2-1,TRBD2,TRBV7-9,17,.,TGTGCCAGCAGCCCTAGAAGCGGGAGCGGGTCCTACAATGAGCAGTTCTTC,CASSPRSGSGSYNEQFF
TRBJ2-1,.,TRBV20-1,14,few,TGCAGTGCTGAACGGGCCATAGGGGGCAATGAGCAGTTCTTC,CSAERAIGGNEQFF
TRBJ1-5,.,TRBV28,14,.,TGTGCCAGCAGTTTCCCCAGGCGATATCAGCCCCAGCATTTT,CASSFPRRYQPQHF
TRBJ1-5,.,TRBV6-1,13,.,TGTGCCACGAGGAGACGGAGAAATCAGCCCCAGCATTTT,CATRRRRNQPQHF
TRBJ1-1,.,TRBV12-3/TRBV12-4,13,.,TGTGCCAGCAGTTTCCAGCCCGGGGCTGAAGCTTTCTTT,CASSFQPGAEAFF